Each of the 2 T cell receptor beta chains below was sequenced from the same sample in a study of immune cell composition in non-small cell lung cancer. Profiled with immunoSEQ multiplex PCR; TCRdb holds only in-frame clones, not every one. This sample carries 12,000 to 15,000 clones, approximately 70% of them seen once, and the ten largest clones take roughly an eighth. Material: lung tumor tissue. The source is a human donor with non-small cell lung cancer.

The chain couples TRBV6-5 to TRBJ2-7; perhaps TRBD1 as D (6 bases). This CDR3 has 13 amino acids. The V and J ends lost 4 bases and 10 bases respectively, with 17 bases between them. Germline CDR1 reads MNHEY; CDR2 reads SVGAGI. CDR3 DNA sequence: TGTGCCAGCAGTTCGGGACAAACGCGACAACAGTACTTC. Protein product: CASSSGQTRQQYF.

This chain links TRBV28 with TRBJ1-2; 9 nucleotides agree with TRBD1. V was clipped by 5 bases and J by 4 bases; unmatched bases: 8. CDR1 MDHEN and CDR2 SYDVKM come from the germline V gene. The CDR3 extends over 15 amino acids. CDR3: CASSPTGGFFYGYTF. For the CDR3, the DNA is TGTGCCAGCAGTCCTACAGGGGGCTTCTTCTATGGCTACACCTTC.